Listed below are T cell receptor beta chains from one sample, sequenced in a study of T cells in Graves' hyperthyroidism and ophthalmopathy. TCRdb reprocessed the multiplex PCR reads via MiXCR and lists one record per CDR3 protein. The sample lists some 550,000 distinct CDR3 sequences; around 16% were seen once. Sequenced material: blood. These receptors originate from a woman in her forties with Graves' ophthalmopathy. Both conserved end residues are part of each CDR3. D genes are given only for firm matches. Size is omitted from some rows. Given values are once, few, many or a class for expanded clones.

CDR3nt | CDR3aa | abundance | v_gene | d_gene | j_gene
TGCAGTGCTAGACCCGGGACAGGGCAGTTCTTC | CSARPGTGQFF | few | TRBV20-1 | TRBD1 | TRBJ2-1
TGTGCCAGCTCGTCGGGGCGTAGTCAGCCCCAGCATTTT | CASSSGRSQPQHF | many | TRBV2 | . | TRBJ1-5
TGTGCCAGCAGCCGCCGGACAGATGAAGAGACCCAGTACTTC | CASSRRTDEETQYF | . | TRBV6-1 | . | TRBJ2-5
TGTGCCTCGTCGGTTAGGGTCGGTAATGAAAAACTGTTTTTT | CASSVRVGNEKLFF | few | TRBV12-3/TRBV12-4 | . | TRBJ1-4
TGTGCCAGCAGCCTCCGGGACAAATATGGCTACACCTTC | CASSLRDKYGYTF | . | TRBV5-6 | . | TRBJ1-2
TGCGCCAGCAGGGAGACAGTTAGCTATGGCTACACCTTC | CASRETVSYGYTF | many | TRBV10-2 | . | TRBJ1-2
TGTGCCAGCAGTTTGGGATCCCGACGTGAGCAGTTCTTC | CASSLGSRREQFF | many | TRBV12-3/TRBV12-4 | . | TRBJ2-1
TGTGCCAGCTCACTGGCTAGCGGGAGGCCATACGAGCAGTACTTC | CASSLASGRPYEQYF | many | TRBV18 | TRBD2 | TRBJ2-7
TGCAGTGCTAGAACCCCCGGGACAGACTATGGCTACACCTTC | CSARTPGTDYGYTF | few | TRBV20-1 | TRBD1 | TRBJ1-2
TGTGCCAGCAGTTTTCGGGCAGCGCAATACGAGCAGTACTTC | CASSFRAAQYEQYF | many | TRBV28 | . | TRBJ2-7
TGTGCCAGCAGTGAAGTAGGACAGGGGTACACTGAAGCTTTCTTT | CASSEVGQGYTEAFF | . | TRBV6-1 | TRBD1 | TRBJ1-1
TGTGCCACCCGGTTGGCAACTAATGAAAAACTGTTTTTT | CATRLATNEKLFF | many | TRBV28 | . | TRBJ1-4
TGCAGCGTTGAAGGGGACAGGGGGCGCGAACTGTTTTTT | CSVEGDRGRELFF | . | TRBV29-1 | TRBD1 | TRBJ1-4
TGTGCCAGCAGAGGACTAGCGGGTACTAGCACAGATACGCAGTATTTT | CASRGLAGTSTDTQYF | many | TRBV2 | TRBD2 | TRBJ2-3
TGTGCCAGCTCATGGAACACCGGGGAGCTGTTTTTT | CASSWNTGELFF | many | TRBV18 | . | TRBJ2-2
TGTGCCAGCAGAGCCGGGACTAACGTTCCCTACGAGCAGTACTTC | CASRAGTNVPYEQYF | few | TRBV2 | TRBD2 | TRBJ2-7
TGTGCCAGCTCACCGGGACTGGTCGAGACCCAGTACTTC | CASSPGLVETQYF | many | TRBV18 | . | TRBJ2-5
TGTGCCAGCAGCCAAGAAGGTCAGGCGAACACTGAAGCTTTCTTT | CASSQEGQANTEAFF | . | TRBV3-1 | . | TRBJ1-1
TGTGCCAGCAGCTCCCTAGCGGGAGGCGCGAAGGACTACGAGCAGTACTTC | CASSSLAGGAKDYEQYF | . | TRBV7-2 | TRBD2 | TRBJ2-7
TGCGCCAGCAGCCAAGATCGAGGGCAGGGGGCTAGTGGGGCCAACGTCCTGACTTTC | CASSQDRGQGASGANVLTF | . | TRBV4-1 | TRBD1 | TRBJ2-6
TGTGCCAGCAGTGAATCTCGGGGGGGAAACAGTTCACCCCTCCACTTT | CASSESRGGNSSPLHF | many | TRBV2 | . | TRBJ1-6
TGCAGCGTTGGGACGCTCTGGGATACGCAGTATTTT | CSVGTLWDTQYF | . | TRBV29-1 | . | TRBJ2-3
TGTGCCAGCAGTAGACAGACAGGGGGATCCCAAGAGACCCAGTACTTC | CASSRQTGGSQETQYF | many | TRBV6-1 | TRBD1 | TRBJ2-5
TGTGCCAGCAGCTTGTTTGGAGCGGGAAGGGGGAATGAGCAGTTCTTC | CASSLFGAGRGNEQFF | many | TRBV11-2 | . | TRBJ2-1
TGCAGTGCTAGTGCGTGGCGACATAAGGACGAGCAGTACTTC | CSASAWRHKDEQYF | . | TRBV20-1 | . | TRBJ2-7
TGCAGCGCCCAGGGGGGTGTGAACACTGAAGCTTTCTTT | CSAQGGVNTEAFF | few | TRBV29-1 | TRBD1 | TRBJ1-1
TGCAGTGCTAGAGTGGGACTAGCGGGGCCCTCTGGGGCCAACGTCCTGACTTTC | CSARVGLAGPSGANVLTF | few | TRBV20-1 | TRBD2 | TRBJ2-6
TGTGCCAGCAGCGCGGCTAGCGGGAGGACAGATACGCAGTATTTT | CASSAASGRTDTQYF | few | TRBV9 | TRBD2 | TRBJ2-3
TGCAGTGCTAGTAAAGGGAGATCTGGAAACACCATATATTTT | CSASKGRSGNTIYF | few | TRBV20-1 | . | TRBJ1-3
TGTGCCAGCAGTGGTCCGGGACAGGAGTATGGCTACACCTTC | CASSGPGQEYGYTF | . | TRBV6-1 | TRBD1 | TRBJ1-2
TGTGCCAGCAGCGGGGAATGGGACGGGAACCAAGAGACCCAGTACTTC | CASSGEWDGNQETQYF | many | TRBV28 | . | TRBJ2-5
TGTGCCAGCAGCTCCGACAGATCGGGAGGGGAGACCCAGTACTTC | CASSSDRSGGETQYF | few | TRBV11-1 | TRBD2 | TRBJ2-5
TGTGCCAGCTCACTTAACCGGGGAGCTGGGGCCAACGTCCTGACTTTC | CASSLNRGAGANVLTF | many | TRBV18 | . | TRBJ2-6
TGTGCCAGCAGCTTAGCGTTTGGAGGTGTCACTGAAGCTTTCTTT | CASSLAFGGVTEAFF | . | TRBV7-6 | . | TRBJ1-1
TGTGCCAGCAGTTCCCCGACAGGGCCTCCCTACGAGCAGTACTTC | CASSSPTGPPYEQYF | many | TRBV28 | TRBD1 | TRBJ2-7
TGTGCCAGCAGCTTAGACAGGGTGGGGAATGAGCAGTTCTTC | CASSLDRVGNEQFF | few | TRBV7-9 | . | TRBJ2-1
TGTGCCAGCAGTCACGGACCTAATGAAAAACTGTTTTTT | CASSHGPNEKLFF | . | TRBV25-1 | . | TRBJ1-4
TGTGCCAGCAGAACGGGACTAGCGGGATCCTACGAGCAGTACTTC | CASRTGLAGSYEQYF | many | TRBV27 | TRBD2 | TRBJ2-7
TGCGCCAGCAGGCCAAACGCGGCTAGCGGGAGTGGTACGCAGTATTTT | CASRPNAASGSGTQYF | many | TRBV5-1 | TRBD2 | TRBJ2-3
TGCGCCAGCAGCTTGGTTGGGGGTGATAATTCACCCCTCCACTTT | CASSLVGGDNSPLHF | . | TRBV5-1 | . | TRBJ1-6
TGCAGTGCTCAACGCACCTACAAGGCGGGGAATTCACCCCTCCACTTT | CSAQRTYKAGNSPLHF | few | TRBV20-1 | . | TRBJ1-6
TGTGCCAGCCACTCTCCGGGACTAGCGGGGGGACAAAGCACAGATACGCAGTATTTT | CASHSPGLAGGQSTDTQYF | . | TRBV6-1 | TRBD2 | TRBJ2-3